This T cell receptor (beta chain) is from a study of tumor and adjacent non-tumor tissue in lung cancer. As for the study in general: Aged roughly 30 to 85 years, patients included nine to ten men and 4 to 6 women with stage I to III disease. Broader study findings: Normal lung showed higher cumulative top 100 clone frequency than tumor. Compared with tumor, normal lung showed significantly lower TCR diversity.

The length of the CDR3 is 14 residues. Trimming shortened V by 0 bases and J by 0 bases, and 6 bases separated the two germline ends. Germline-derived CDR1 and CDR2 are SGDLS and YYNGEE. RNA was extracted from bulk tissue without any cell sorting. As for this clonotype: Its antigen is currently unknown.

A modified ARM-PCR protocol with three rounds of nested PCR amplified TCRbeta. TCRdb recomputed calls from the multiplex PCR reads with MiXCR, one row per CDR3 protein. The repertoire holds more than 85,000 distinct CDR3 sequences, with about 75% as singletons. This sequence was found in an older woman with non-small cell lung cancer. Sequencing was performed on lung tumor tissue. The J gene is TRBJ1-1, the V gene TRBV9; TRBD1 is a possible D gene (6 bases). The DNA of the CDR3 is TGTGCCAGCAGCGTAGAGGGGGTGAACACTGAAGCTTTCTTT. This codes for CASSVEGVNTEAFF.